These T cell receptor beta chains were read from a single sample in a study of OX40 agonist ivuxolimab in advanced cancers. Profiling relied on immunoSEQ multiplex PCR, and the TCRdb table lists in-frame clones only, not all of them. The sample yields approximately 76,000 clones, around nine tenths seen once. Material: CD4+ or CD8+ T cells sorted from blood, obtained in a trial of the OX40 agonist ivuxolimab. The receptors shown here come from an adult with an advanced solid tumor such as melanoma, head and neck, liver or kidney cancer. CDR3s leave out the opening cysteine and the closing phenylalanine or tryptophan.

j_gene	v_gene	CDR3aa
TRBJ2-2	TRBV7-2	ASSLAGDTGELF
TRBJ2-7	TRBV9	ASSRTSGTYEQY
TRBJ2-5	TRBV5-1	ASSSSGGNGETQY
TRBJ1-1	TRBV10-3	AISEKDGVTEAF
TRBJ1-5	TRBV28	ASSREDRGVKPQH
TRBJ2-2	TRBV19	ASSSRRRNQINTGELF
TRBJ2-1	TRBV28	ASRRGYNEQF
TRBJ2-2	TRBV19	ASSRAGLYTGELF
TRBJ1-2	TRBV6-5	ASRRGTGDYGYT
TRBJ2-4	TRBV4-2	ASSQENGLAVAKNIQY
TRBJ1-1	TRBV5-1	ASSAHRSNTEAF